A selection of T cell receptor beta chains follows, all from one sample in a study of T cell responses to AZD1222 COVID-19 vaccine. Profiling relied on immunoSEQ multiplex PCR, and the TCRdb table lists in-frame clones only, not all of them. Of fewer than 150,000 clones listed, around 90% are singletons. The specimen was peripheral blood, collected on day 0 of AZD1222 vaccination. The receptor set was obtained from an adult in good health. CDR3s include the opening cysteine and the closing phenylalanine or tryptophan. A D gene is named only where the DNA matches it firmly. Clone size appears in some rows only: once, few, many, or a class for an expanded clone.

v_call,j_call,clone_size,d_call,cdr3_aa,cdr3_nt
TRBV27,TRBJ2-7,-,-,CASSFQIKIYEQYF,TGTGCCAGCAGTTTTCAGATAAAAATCTACGAGCAGTACTTC
TRBV2,TRBJ1-5,-,-,CASSERLVQPQHF,TGTGCCAGCAGTGAGAGGCTCGTTCAGCCCCAGCATTTT
TRBV28,TRBJ2-5,-,-,CASSLSGGLRGETQYF,TGTGCCAGCAGTCTCTCCGGCGGCCTGAGGGGGGAGACCCAGTACTTC
TRBV5-1,TRBJ2-5,-,TRBD1,CASTTGGETQYF,TGCGCCAGCACTACAGGGGGAGAGACCCAGTACTTC
TRBV5-6,TRBJ2-7,-,-,CASSLIAAGPYEQYF,TGTGCCAGCAGCTTGATAGCGGCAGGGCCCTACGAGCAGTACTTC
TRBV5-6,TRBJ1-2,-,TRBD1,CASSLIARTGDGYTF,TGTGCCAGCAGCTTGATCGCAAGGACAGGGGATGGCTACACCTTC
TRBV11-3,TRBJ2-7,-,-,CASSLRSTYEQYF,TGTGCCAGCAGCTTAAGGTCGACCTACGAGCAGTACTTC
TRBV27,TRBJ2-1,-,TRBD2,CASTRGSGGLEQFF,TGTGCCAGCACCCGGGGAAGCGGGGGCTTGGAGCAGTTCTTC
TRBV11-2,TRBJ2-1,-,-,CASSLGSWGLVYNEQFF,TGTGCCAGCAGCTTAGGGTCCTGGGGGCTAGTCTACAATGAGCAGTTCTTC
TRBV2,TRBJ1-1,-,-,CASSKNTEAFF,TGTGCCAGCAGTAAGAACACTGAAGCTTTCTTT
TRBV6-5,TRBJ2-6,-,-,CASRRDSGANVLTF,TGTGCCAGCAGACGAGACTCTGGGGCCAACGTCCTGACTTTC
TRBV6-5,TRBJ2-7,-,-,CASSSGQGQYF,TGTGCCAGCAGTTCCGGACAAGGGCAGTACTTC
TRBV11-3,TRBJ1-3,-,-,CASSLDTGNTIYF,TGTGCCAGCAGCCTGGACACGGGAAACACCATATATTTT
TRBV19,TRBJ1-1,-,-,CASSIDFGEAFF,TGTGCCAGTAGTATAGATTTCGGGGAAGCTTTCTTT
TRBV7-2,TRBJ1-5,-,TRBD1,CASSPDRALNQPQHF,TGTGCCAGCAGCCCCGACAGGGCGCTTAATCAGCCCCAGCATTTT
TRBV5-1,TRBJ1-2,-,-,CASSLAVQKGGYTF,TGCGCCAGCAGCTTGGCGGTGCAAAAAGGTGGCTACACCTTC
TRBV11-2,TRBJ2-7,-,-,CASSLDAGGGGEQYF,TGTGCCAGCAGCTTAGACGCAGGGGGCGGGGGCGAGCAGTACTTC
TRBV5-4,TRBJ1-2,-,-,CASSFTGKDGYTF,TGTGCCAGCAGCTTCACAGGGAAGGATGGCTACACCTTC
TRBV19,TRBJ2-7,-,-,CASMPGPLSYEQYF,TGTGCCAGTATGCCCGGGCCTCTCTCCTACGAGCAGTACTTC
TRBV27,TRBJ2-1,-,-,CASSLPGDGFNEQFF,TGTGCCAGCAGTTTACCGGGAGACGGGTTCAATGAGCAGTTCTTC
TRBV7-2,TRBJ1-1,few,-,CASSSAGVMNTEAFF,TGTGCCAGCAGCTCTGCGGGAGTTATGAACACTGAAGCTTTCTTT
TRBV7-6,TRBJ1-2,-,TRBD1,CASSLVQGAGGYTF,TGTGCCAGCAGCTTAGTACAGGGGGCGGGAGGCTACACCTTC
TRBV27,TRBJ1-2,-,TRBD1,CASLYWTGDYGYTF,TGTGCCAGCCTTTACTGGACAGGGGATTATGGCTACACCTTC
TRBV13,TRBJ2-7,-,-,CASSSPGPASYEQYF,TGTGCCAGCAGCTCCCCGGGGCCCGCCTCCTACGAGCAGTACTTC